This T cell receptor (beta chain) was profiled in a study of blood T cells in healthy people across ages. V was clipped by 0 bases and J by 1 base, with 9 bases between them. From germline, CDR1 is MNHEY and CDR2 SVGAGI. The length of the CDR3 is 15 residues. Through a sample-barcoded 5' primer and a J-beta primer mix, a second PCR was run for about 6 to 11 cycles. TCRdb processed the 5' RACE reads anew with MiXCR; each CDR3 protein has one entry. The sample yields roughly 800,000 distinct CDR3 sequences, roughly 26% seen once. These data also formed part of another study, on T cells of mothers and their children. That report notes: With the M1S primer of the second PCR, sample barcodes and 2-4 random nucleotides were added.

The source material was blood. The TCR sequence derives from a boy aged 5-17 years in good health. This chain uses TRBV6-5 with TRBJ1-2; D call uncertain. In nucleotides, the CDR3 is TGTGCCAGCAGTTACTCGCGGGGTGGTAACTATGGCTACACCTTC. Translated: CASSYSRGGNYGYTF.